This passage covers 23 T cell receptor beta chains from one sample sequenced in a study of blood T cell repertoires in COVID-19. Sequenced by immunoSEQ multiplex PCR; TCRdb stores in-frame clones only, minus some. The table shows some 400,000 clones, with around 90% occurring only once. The sequenced sample was peripheral blood. These receptors came from a man aged 18 to 30 with active or convalescent COVID-19.

This rearrangement joins TRBV6-4 to TRBJ1-6, with a weak D call TRBD1 (6 bases). CDR3 length: 15 residues. Germline V gene data show CDR1 as MRHNA and CDR2 as SNTAGT. Trimming left V 5 bases short and J 0 bases short, with 8 bases between. The CDR3 sequence is CASSSDSSYNSPLHF. The CDR3 DNA reads as TGTGCCAGCAGTTCGGACAGCTCCTATAATTCACCCCTCCACTTT.

The chain is built from TRBV5-1 and TRBJ1-2; TRBD1 is a possible D gene (6 bases). V was clipped by 2 bases and J by 6 bases, with 20 bases between them. This CDR3 has 16 residues. In germline, CDR1 is SGHRS, CDR2 YFSETQ. The CDR3 DNA reads as TGCGCCAGCAGCTTAACGGCAGGGGCCCTTGCCCATGGCTACACCTTC. This sequence encodes CASSLTAGALAHGYTF. Filled out from reference TRBV5-1 and TRBJ1-2, the complete variable domain reads KAGVTQTPRYLIKTRGQQVTLSCSPISGHRSVSWYQQTPGQGLQFLFEYFSETQRNKGNFPGRFSGRQFSNSRSEMNVSTLELGDSALYLCASSLTAGALAHGYTFGSGTRLTVV.

In this sample, this clone turned up a few times. The CDR3 loop reads CASRDLAGRADTQYF. The CDR3 nucleotides are TGTGCCAGCAGGGACTTAGCGGGTAGGGCAGATACGCAGTATTTT. The rearrangement links TRBV2 to TRBJ2-3; TRBD2 aligns across 7 bases. The germline gives CDR1 SNHLY, CDR2 FYNNEI. J lost 4 bases, V lost 6 bases, and 10 bases had no gene match. The CDR3 is made up of 15 amino acids.

The rearrangement uses TRBV7-9 and TRBJ1-1, with D perhaps TRBD1 (5 bases). The V end lost 4 bases, the J end lost 4 bases, and 13 bases lay between the germline ends. Germline CDR1 SEHNR, CDR2 FQNEAQ (reference sequence). The CDR3 spans 14 residues. CDR3 protein: CASSSGSRATEAFF. Written as DNA, the CDR3 is TGTGCCAGCAGCTCTGGGTCCAGGGCCACTGAAGCTTTCTTT.

The V and J genes are TRBV19 and TRBJ1-5; no definite D call. The V gene's germline CDR1 is LNHDA and CDR2 SQIVND (reference sequence). The length of the CDR3 is 15 residues. The V end lost 1 base, the J end lost 7 bases, and 14 bases lay between the germline ends. This CDR3 reads CASSIVGVFPQPQHF. The CDR3 DNA sequence: TGTGCCAGTAGTATAGTGGGCGTCTTCCCCCAGCCCCAGCATTTT.

The V call is TRBV18, the J call TRBJ2-7; tentatively, D is TRBD2 (5 bases). Trimming stripped 4 bases from V and 2 bases from J, with 15 bases between. The CDR3 runs 15 residues. Germline assignment: CDR1 KGHSH and CDR2 LQKENI. The CDR3 DNA reads TGTGCCAGCTCACAAAGGAGGAGTGAAACCTACGAGCAGTACTTC. Its translation is CASSQRRSETYEQYF.

The genes are TRBV6-6 and TRBJ1-4; D gene uncertain. The CDR3 spans 14 residues. Germline loops: CDR1 MNHNY, CDR2 SVGAGI (reference sequence). V lost 7 bases and J 4 bases, leaving 13 bases between the germline ends. CDR3 bases: TGTGCCAGCACCTTAACTGGGCTTAATGAAAAACTGTTTTTT. Amino acid sequence: CASTLTGLNEKLFF.

The chain employs TRBV11-2 and TRBJ1-1; D gene unclear. This CDR3 spans 14 amino acids. Germline CDR1 SGHAT, CDR2 FQNNGV. V shed 1 base and J shed 7 bases, with 13 bases lying between them. The chain's CDR3 is CASSLGPLQYEAFF. Here the CDR3 DNA reads TGTGCCAGCAGCTTAGGCCCCTTACAGTATGAAGCTTTCTTT.

The CDR3 here is CASSPRQGISSGNTIYF. CDR3 bases: TGTGCCAGCAGCCCCCGACAGGGGATATCCTCTGGAAACACCATATATTTT. The chain uses TRBV3-1 (or the pseudogene TRBV3-2) and TRBJ1-3; 8 bases line up with TRBD1. This CDR3 contains 17 residues. J gave up 0 bases and V 4 bases, and 8 bases lay outside the gene matches. In germline, CDR1 is LGHDT, CDR2 YNNKEL (reference sequence).

The chain has TRBV9 and TRBJ2-7, with a tentative D call TRBD1 (6 bases). The CDR3 runs to 16 residues. From germline, CDR1 is SGDLS and CDR2 YYNGEE. Trimming took off 0 bases at V and 6 bases at J, with 19 bases between the two ends. The DNA of the CDR3 is TGTGCCAGCAGCGTAGCGGATACAGGGTATGTTGGCGAGCAGTACTTC. Translating it yields CASSVADTGYVGEQYF.

The chain uses TRBV2 and TRBJ2-2, with 10 bases fitting TRBD1. Germline CDR1 and CDR2: SNHLY and FYNNEI. The ends lost 5 bases at V and 6 bases at J; junction bases unmatched: 6. This CDR3 region has 15 residues. Here the CDR3 DNA reads TGTGCCAGCAGTAGACAGGGGGCGTACTCCGGGGAGCTGTTTTTT. Residues: CASSRQGAYSGELFF.

The chain recombines TRBV2 with TRBJ1-6; D perhaps matches TRBD1 (5 bases). Trimming removed 0 bases from V and 6 bases from J, with 9 bases in between. This CDR3 has 15 residues. CDR1 SNHLY and CDR2 FYNNEI come from the germline V gene. CDR3 coding DNA: TGTGCCAGCAGTGAAGCGGGGCAGACTAATTCACCCCTCCACTTT. Its protein is CASSEAGQTNSPLHF.

The V call is TRBV6-2 or TRBV6-3, the J call TRBJ2-3, with 8 bases that match TRBD1. Trimming took 5 bases from V and 0 from J; bases not matched to a gene: 4. This CDR3 contains 15 residues. Per germline, CDR1 MNHEY and CDR2 SVGEGT. CDR3 in amino acids: CASSRWTGSTDTQYF. The CDR3 bases are TGTGCCAGCAGTCGTTGGACAGGGAGCACAGATACGCAGTATTTT.

As DNA, the CDR3 is TGTGCCAGCAGCCATCAAAGAACGGCTAGCGGGAGCTCAGATACGCAGTATTTT. Its translation is CASSHQRTASGSSDTQYF. V gene TRBV4-2 combines with J gene TRBJ2-3; 10 nucleotides line up with TRBD2. The CDR3 totals 18 residues. Germline values: CDR1 LGHNA, CDR2 YNFKEQ. V lost 3 bases to trimming and J lost 4 bases; unmatched junction nucleotides: 13.

As concerns this clone: Other DNA variants within this sample encode the same CDR3. This chain connects TRBV4-3 to TRBJ1-5; a weak D match, TRBD1 (6 bases). The CDR3 has 15 amino acids. Looked up from germline, CDR1 is LGHNA and CDR2 is YSLEER. V shed 0 bases and J shed 0 bases, with 6 bases lying between them. In DNA form, the CDR3 reads TGCGCCAGCAGCCAAGACAGGGGTAGCAATCAGCCCCAGCATTTT. Encoded protein: CASSQDRGSNQPQHF.

The chain combines TRBV7-9 with TRBJ1-5; 8 bases are a match to TRBD1. The ends lost 5 bases at V and 2 bases at J; junction bases unmatched: 11. CDR3 length equals 17 residues. The germline V gene has CDR1 SEHNR and CDR2 FQNEAQ (reference sequence). The CDR3 nucleotides are TGTGCCAGCAGCCCCTCGGACAGGGAAAGCGGCAATCAGCCCCAGCATTTT. As protein: CASSPSDRESGNQPQHF.

The chain combines TRBV18 with TRBJ1-3; TRBD1 might be the D (5 bases). V was trimmed by 2 bases and J by 1 base, leaving 15 bases between them. The CDR3 is 17 residues long. Germline CDR1 KGHSH, CDR2 LQKENI. CDR3 sequence (DNA): TGTGCCAGCTCACCATATCCCGACAGCCTGTCTGGAAACACCATATATTTT. As protein: CASSPYPDSLSGNTIYF.

The CDR3 sequence is CASSPNRVYPDTGELFF. CDR3 nucleotide sequence: TGTGCCAGCAGCCCAAACAGGGTTTATCCGGACACCGGGGAGCTGTTTTTT. The chain is built from TRBV7-9 and TRBJ2-2; D may be TRBD1 (6 bases). This CDR3 has 17 amino acids. Germline CDR1 SEHNR, CDR2 FQNEAQ (reference sequence). The V end lost 5 bases, the J end lost 3 bases, and 19 bases lay between the germline ends.

This sequence joins TRBV6-5 and TRBJ1-5, with D perhaps TRBD1 (5 bases). This CDR3 has 15 residues. Deletions cut 0 bases from V and 5 bases from J, with 11 bases between. In germline, CDR1 is MNHEY, CDR2 SVGAGI. CDR3 nucleotide sequence: TGTGCCAGCAGTTACTCTTCAGGGATCGATCAGCCCCAGCATTTT. Its protein is CASSYSSGIDQPQHF.

The chain has TRBV7-5 and TRBJ2-6; the table assigns TRBD1, which was not confirmed against the DNA. TRBV7-5 is labeled a pseudogene. This CDR3 comprises 17 residues. CDR3 DNA: TGTGCCAGAAGCAGACAGGGAGGAAACTCTGGGGCCAACGTCCTGACTTTC. Translation: CARSRQGGNSGANVLTF.

The chain employs TRBV19 and TRBJ2-5; D is uncertain. The CDR3 spans 11 residues. Germline V gene data show CDR1 as LNHDA and CDR2 as SQIVND (reference sequence). Trimming shortened V by 7 bases and J by 5 bases, and 8 bases separated the two germline ends. For the CDR3, the DNA is TGTGCCAGTAAAGTGAGGGAGACCCAGTACTTC. Amino acids: CASKVRETQYF.

The gene calls are TRBV28 and TRBJ2-6; D call uncertain. Germline V gene sequence: CDR1 MDHEN, CDR2 SYDVKM. This CDR3 region has 15 residues. Trimming shortened V by 6 bases and J by 0 bases, and 9 bases separated the two germline ends. The CDR3 is CASSLRFSGANVLTF. CDR3 bases: TGTGCCAGCAGCTTGAGATTCTCTGGGGCCAACGTCCTGACTTTC. The full variable domain, with the rest looked up from reference TRBV28 and TRBJ2-6, is DVKVTQSSRYLVKRTGEKVFLECVQDMDHENMFWYRQDPGLGLRLIYFSYDVKMKEKGDIPEGYSVSREKKERFSLILESASTNQTSMYLCASSLRFSGANVLTFGAGSRLTVL.

The chain links TRBV12-5 to TRBJ2-1; 8 bases line up with TRBD1. V was clipped by 6 bases and J by 7 bases; unmatched bases: 8. This CDR3 comprises 14 residues. Germline V gene sequence: CDR1 LGHNT, CDR2 FRNRAP. The chain's CDR3 is CASGTDRALNEQFF. Here the CDR3 DNA reads TGTGCTAGTGGGACGGACAGGGCTTTGAATGAGCAGTTCTTC.